The text below deals with one T cell receptor beta chain. As originally analysed: Amplification of reference gene primers was used by the study to estimate nucleated cell counts. Libraries were prepared by immunoSEQ multiplex PCR; TCRdb keeps only in-frame clonotypes and omits some of them. The V and J calls and clone size were taken over from that table, and D and trimming were inferred from the DNA. The sample consists of about 170,000 clones, around 80% of them appearing once. The sample comes from a study of blood T cell repertoires in COVID-19. Study details: Sources were T cells, B-cell-depleted T cells, or PBMCs; the material itself was cDNA or gDNA.

Trimming took off 3 bases at V and 4 bases at J, with 12 bases between the two ends. CDR1 is KGHSH, CDR2 LQKENI, per germline. This CDR3 spans 14 amino acids. Material: peripheral blood. The chain has TRBV18 and TRBJ1-2; D is undetermined. The receptor was derived from a woman in her sixties with acute or convalescent COVID-19. The CDR3 spells CASSPGVDVYGYTF. Here the CDR3 DNA reads TGTGCCAGCTCACCCGGGGTGGACGTCTATGGCTACACCTTC.